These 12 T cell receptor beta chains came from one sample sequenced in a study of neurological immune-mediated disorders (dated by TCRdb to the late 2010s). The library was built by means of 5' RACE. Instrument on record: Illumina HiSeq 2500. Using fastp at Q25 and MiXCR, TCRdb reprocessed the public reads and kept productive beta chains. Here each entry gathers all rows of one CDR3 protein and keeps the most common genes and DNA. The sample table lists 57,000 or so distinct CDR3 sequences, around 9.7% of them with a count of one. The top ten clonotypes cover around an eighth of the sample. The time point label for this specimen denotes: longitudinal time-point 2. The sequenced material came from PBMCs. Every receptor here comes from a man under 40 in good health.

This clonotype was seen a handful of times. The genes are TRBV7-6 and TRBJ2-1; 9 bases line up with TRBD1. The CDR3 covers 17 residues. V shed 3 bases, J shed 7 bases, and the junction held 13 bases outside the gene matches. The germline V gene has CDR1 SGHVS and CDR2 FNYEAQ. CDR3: CASSLKTGGAGWNEQFF. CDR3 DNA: TGTGCCAGCAGCTTGAAGACAGGGGGAGCGGGGTGGAATGAGCAGTTCTTC.

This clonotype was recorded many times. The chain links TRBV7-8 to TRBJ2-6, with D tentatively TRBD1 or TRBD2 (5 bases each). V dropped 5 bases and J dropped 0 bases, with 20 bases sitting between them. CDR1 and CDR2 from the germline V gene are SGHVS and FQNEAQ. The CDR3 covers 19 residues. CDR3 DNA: TGTGCCAGCAGCGCCCCAATCGGACGGGGCAGCTCTGGGGCCAACGTCCTGACTTTC. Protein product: CASSAPIGRGSSGANVLTF.

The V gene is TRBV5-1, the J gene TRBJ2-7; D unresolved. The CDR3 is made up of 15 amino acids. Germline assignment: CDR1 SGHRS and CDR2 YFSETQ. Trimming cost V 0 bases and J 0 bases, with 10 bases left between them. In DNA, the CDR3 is TGCGCCAGCAGCTTGGATAGATGGAGCTCCTACGAGCAGTACTTC. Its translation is CASSLDRWSSYEQYF.

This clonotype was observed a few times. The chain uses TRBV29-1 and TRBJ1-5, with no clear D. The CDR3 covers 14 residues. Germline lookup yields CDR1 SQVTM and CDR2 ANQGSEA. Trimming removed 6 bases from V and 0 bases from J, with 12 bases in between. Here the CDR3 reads CSVDMRNSNQPQHF. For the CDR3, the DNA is TGCAGCGTCGACATGAGGAATAGCAATCAGCCCCAGCATTTT.

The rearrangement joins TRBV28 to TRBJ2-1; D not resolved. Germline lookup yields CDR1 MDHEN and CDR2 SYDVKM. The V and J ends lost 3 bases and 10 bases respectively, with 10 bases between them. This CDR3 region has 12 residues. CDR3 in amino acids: CASSFRFQEQFF. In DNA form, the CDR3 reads TGTGCCAGCAGTTTCCGTTTTCAGGAGCAGTTCTTC.

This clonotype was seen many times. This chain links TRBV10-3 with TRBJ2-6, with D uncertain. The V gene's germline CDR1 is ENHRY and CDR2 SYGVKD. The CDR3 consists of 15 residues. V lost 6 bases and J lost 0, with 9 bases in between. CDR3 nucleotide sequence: TGTGCCATCAGGGAAAGAGGCTCTGGGGCCAACGTCCTGACTTTC. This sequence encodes CAIRERGSGANVLTF.

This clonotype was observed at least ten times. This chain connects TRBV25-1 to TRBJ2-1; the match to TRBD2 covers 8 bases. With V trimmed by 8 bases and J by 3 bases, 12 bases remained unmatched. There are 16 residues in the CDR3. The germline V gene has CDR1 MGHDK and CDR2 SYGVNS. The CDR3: CASGKRPSGLYNEQFF. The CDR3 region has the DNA TGTGCCAGCGGGAAGCGTCCTAGCGGGCTCTACAATGAGCAGTTCTTC.

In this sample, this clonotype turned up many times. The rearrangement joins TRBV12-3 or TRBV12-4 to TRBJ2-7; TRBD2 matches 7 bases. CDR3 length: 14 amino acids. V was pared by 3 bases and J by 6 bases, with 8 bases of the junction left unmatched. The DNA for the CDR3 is TGTGCCAGCAGTTTTCGGGCGTCTAGCGGCGAGCAGTACTTC. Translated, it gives CASSFRASSGEQYF.

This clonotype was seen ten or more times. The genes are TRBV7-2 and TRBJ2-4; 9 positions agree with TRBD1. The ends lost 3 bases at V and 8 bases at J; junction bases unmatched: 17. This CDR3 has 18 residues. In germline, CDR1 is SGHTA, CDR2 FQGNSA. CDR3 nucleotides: TGTGCCAGCAGCTTCCCGTCACAGGGGGCGACGGACTTGGACATTCAGTACTTC. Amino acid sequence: CASSFPSQGATDLDIQYF.

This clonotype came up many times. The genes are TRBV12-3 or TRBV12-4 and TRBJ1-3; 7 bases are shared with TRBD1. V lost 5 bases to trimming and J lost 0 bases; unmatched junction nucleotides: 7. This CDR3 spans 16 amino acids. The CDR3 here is CASSQGQVLSGNTIYF. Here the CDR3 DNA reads TGTGCCAGCAGTCAAGGACAGGTACTCTCTGGAAACACCATATATTTT.

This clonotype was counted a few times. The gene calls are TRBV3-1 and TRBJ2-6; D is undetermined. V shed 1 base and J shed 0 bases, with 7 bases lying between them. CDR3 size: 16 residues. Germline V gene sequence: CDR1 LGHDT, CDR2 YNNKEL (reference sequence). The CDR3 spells CASSQALASGANVLTF. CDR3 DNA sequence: TGTGCCAGCAGCCAAGCCCTTGCCTCTGGGGCCAACGTCCTGACTTTC.

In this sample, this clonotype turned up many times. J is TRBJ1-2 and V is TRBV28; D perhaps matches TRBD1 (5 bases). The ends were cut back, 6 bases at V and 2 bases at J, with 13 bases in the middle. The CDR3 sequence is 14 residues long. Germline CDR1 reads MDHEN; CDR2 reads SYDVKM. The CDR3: CASSPRDPNYGYTF. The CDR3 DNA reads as TGTGCCAGCAGCCCCAGGGACCCCAACTATGGCTACACCTTC.